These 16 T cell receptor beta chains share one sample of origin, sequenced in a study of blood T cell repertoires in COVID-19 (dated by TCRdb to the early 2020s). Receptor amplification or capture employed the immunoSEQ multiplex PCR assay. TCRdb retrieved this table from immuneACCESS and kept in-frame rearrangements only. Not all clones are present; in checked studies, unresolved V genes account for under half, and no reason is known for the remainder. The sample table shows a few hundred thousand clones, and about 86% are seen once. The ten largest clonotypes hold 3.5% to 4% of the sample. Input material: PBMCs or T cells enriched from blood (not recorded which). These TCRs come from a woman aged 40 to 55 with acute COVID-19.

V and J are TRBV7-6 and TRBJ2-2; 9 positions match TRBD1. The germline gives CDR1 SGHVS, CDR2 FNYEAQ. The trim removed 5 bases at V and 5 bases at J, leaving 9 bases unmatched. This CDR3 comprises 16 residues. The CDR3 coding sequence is TGTGCCAGCAGCCCAATATGGGGGACAGGGACCGGGGAGCTGTTTTTT. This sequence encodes CASSPIWGTGTGELFF.

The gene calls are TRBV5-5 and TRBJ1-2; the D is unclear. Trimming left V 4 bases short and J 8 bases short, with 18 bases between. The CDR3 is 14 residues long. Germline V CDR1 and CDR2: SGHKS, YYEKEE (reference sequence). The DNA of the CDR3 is TGTGCCAGCAGCATCAGTGTAGGGAGAGAGGGCTACACCTTC. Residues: CASSISVGREGYTF. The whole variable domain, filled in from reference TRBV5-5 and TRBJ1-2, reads DAGVTQSPTHLIKTRGQQVTLRCSPISGHKSVSWYQQVLGQGPQFIFQYYEKEERGRGNFPDRFSARQFPNYSSELNVNALLLGDSALYLCASSISVGREGYTFGSGTRLTVV.

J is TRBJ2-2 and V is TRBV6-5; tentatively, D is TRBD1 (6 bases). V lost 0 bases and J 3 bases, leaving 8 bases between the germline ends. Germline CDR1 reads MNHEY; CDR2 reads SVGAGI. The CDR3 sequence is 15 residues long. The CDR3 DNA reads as TGTGCCAGCAGTTACTCGGACAGCCACACCGGGGAGCTGTTTTTT. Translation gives CASSYSDSHTGELFF.

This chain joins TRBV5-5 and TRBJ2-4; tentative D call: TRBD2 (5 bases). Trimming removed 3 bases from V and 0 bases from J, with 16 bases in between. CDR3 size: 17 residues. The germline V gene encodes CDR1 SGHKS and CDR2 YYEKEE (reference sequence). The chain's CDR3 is CASSSFGGPLAKNIQYF. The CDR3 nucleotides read TGTGCCAGCAGCTCGTTCGGAGGTCCTCTAGCCAAAAACATTCAGTACTTC. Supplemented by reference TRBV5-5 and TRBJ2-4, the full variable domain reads DAGVTQSPTHLIKTRGQQVTLRCSPISGHKSVSWYQQVLGQGPQFIFQYYEKEERGRGNFPDRFSARQFPNYSSELNVNALLLGDSALYLCASSSFGGPLAKNIQYFGAGTRLSVL.

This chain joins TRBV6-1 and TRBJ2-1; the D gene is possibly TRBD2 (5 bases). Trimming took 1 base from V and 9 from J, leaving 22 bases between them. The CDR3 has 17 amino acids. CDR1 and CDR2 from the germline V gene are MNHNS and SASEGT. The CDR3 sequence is CASSEERFGAALFEQFF. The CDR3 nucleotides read TGTGCCAGCAGTGAAGAGAGGTTCGGAGCGGCCCTTTTTGAGCAGTTCTTC.

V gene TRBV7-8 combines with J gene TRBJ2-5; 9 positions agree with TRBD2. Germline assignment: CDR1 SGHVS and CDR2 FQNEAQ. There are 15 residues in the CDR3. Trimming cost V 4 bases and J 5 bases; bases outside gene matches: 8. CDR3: CASSSRAGGWETQYF. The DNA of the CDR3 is TGTGCCAGCAGCTCGCGAGCGGGAGGATGGGAGACCCAGTACTTC.

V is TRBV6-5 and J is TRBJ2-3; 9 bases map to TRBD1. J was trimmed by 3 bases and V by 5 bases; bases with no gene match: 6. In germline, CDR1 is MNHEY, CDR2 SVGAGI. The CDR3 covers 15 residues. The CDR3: CASSRTGTGTDTQYF. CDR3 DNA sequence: TGTGCCAGCAGTCGCACCGGGACAGGGACAGATACGCAGTATTTT.

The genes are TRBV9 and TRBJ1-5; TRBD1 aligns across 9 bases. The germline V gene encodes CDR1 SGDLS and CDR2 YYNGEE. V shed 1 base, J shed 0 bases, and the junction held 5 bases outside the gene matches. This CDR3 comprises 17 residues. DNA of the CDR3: TGTGCCAGCAGCGTACGGGACAGGGTTAGTAGCAATCAGCCCCAGCATTTT. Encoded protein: CASSVRDRVSSNQPQHF.

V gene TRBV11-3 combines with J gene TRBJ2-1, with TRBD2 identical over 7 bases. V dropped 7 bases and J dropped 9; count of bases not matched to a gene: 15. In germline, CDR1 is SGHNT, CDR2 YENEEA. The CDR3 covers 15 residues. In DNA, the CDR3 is TGTGCCAGCACCGGCCGGGGCGGGAGTTCGGGTGAGCAGTTCTTC. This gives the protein CASTGRGGSSGEQFF.

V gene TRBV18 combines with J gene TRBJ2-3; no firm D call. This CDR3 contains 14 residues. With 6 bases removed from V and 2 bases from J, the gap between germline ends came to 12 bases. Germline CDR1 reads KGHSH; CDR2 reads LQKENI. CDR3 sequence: CASSPTYTTDTQYF. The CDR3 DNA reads TGTGCCAGCTCCCCGACTTATACCACAGATACGCAGTATTTT.

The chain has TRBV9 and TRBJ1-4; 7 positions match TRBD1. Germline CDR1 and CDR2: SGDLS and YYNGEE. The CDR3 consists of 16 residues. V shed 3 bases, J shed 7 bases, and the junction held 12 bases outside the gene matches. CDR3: CASSETPGTDTEKLFF. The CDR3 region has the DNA TGTGCCAGCAGCGAGACACCCGGGACAGACACTGAAAAACTGTTTTTT.

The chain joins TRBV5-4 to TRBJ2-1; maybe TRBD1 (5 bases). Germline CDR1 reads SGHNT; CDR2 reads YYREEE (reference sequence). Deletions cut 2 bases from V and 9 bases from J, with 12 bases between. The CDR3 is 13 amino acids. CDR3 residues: CASSFQTGPEQFF. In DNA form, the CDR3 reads TGTGCCAGCAGCTTTCAAACAGGTCCTGAGCAGTTCTTC.

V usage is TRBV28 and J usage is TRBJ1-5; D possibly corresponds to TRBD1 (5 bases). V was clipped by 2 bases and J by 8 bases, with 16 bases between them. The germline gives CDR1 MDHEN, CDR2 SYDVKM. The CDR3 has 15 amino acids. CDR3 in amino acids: CASSLATGGWEPQHF. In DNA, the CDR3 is TGTGCCAGCAGTTTAGCCACCGGGGGGTGGGAGCCCCAGCATTTT. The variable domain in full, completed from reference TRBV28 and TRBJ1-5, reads DVKVTQSSRYLVKRTGEKVFLECVQDMDHENMFWYRQDPGLGLRLIYFSYDVKMKEKGDIPEGYSVSREKKERFSLILESASTNQTSMYLCASSLATGGWEPQHFGDGTRLSIL.

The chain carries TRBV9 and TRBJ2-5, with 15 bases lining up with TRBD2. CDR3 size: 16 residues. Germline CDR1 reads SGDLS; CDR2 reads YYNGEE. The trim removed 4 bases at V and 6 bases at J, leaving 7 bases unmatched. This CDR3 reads CASSPVGTSGRKTQYF. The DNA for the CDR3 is TGTGCCAGCAGCCCTGTGGGGACTAGCGGGAGGAAGACCCAGTACTTC.

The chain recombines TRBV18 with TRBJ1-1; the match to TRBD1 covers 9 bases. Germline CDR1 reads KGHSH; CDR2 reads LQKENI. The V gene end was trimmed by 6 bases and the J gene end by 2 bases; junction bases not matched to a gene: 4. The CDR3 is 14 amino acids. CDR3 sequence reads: CASSLQGANTEAFF. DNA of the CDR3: TGTGCCAGCTCGCTACAGGGGGCCAACACTGAAGCTTTCTTT.

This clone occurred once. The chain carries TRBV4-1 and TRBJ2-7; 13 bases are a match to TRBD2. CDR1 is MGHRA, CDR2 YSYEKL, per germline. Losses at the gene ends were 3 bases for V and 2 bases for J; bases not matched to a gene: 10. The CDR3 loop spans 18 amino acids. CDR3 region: CASSQQGLAGSIAYEQYF. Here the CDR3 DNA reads TGCGCCAGCAGCCAGCAGGGACTAGCGGGGTCTATTGCCTACGAGCAGTACTTC.